Given below is one T cell receptor beta chain in context. Here immunoSEQ multiplex PCR was the method, and the copy in TCRdb shows in-frame clones only, minus some. The sample shows more than 85,000 clones, approximately 91% of them seen only once. The sample belongs to a study of PD-L1 blockade in urothelial cancer. Across the whole study: In the mid-2010s therapy began: atezolizumab 1,200 mg intravenously every 3 weeks.

Germline CDR1 is SNHLY and CDR2 is FYNNEI. V lost 8 bases, J lost 5 bases, and 10 bases lay in between. There are 12 residues in the CDR3. The specimen was PBMCs, collected around atezolizumab (anti-PD-L1) treatment. The chain couples TRBV2 to TRBJ1-5; no definite D call. The sequence derives from an elderly woman with urothelial cancer. The CDR3 DNA follows: TGTGCCAGCTCCAAAGGAGATCAGCCCCAGCATTTT. This translates into CASSKGDQPQHF.